Reported below is one TCR beta chain. The antigen is unknown. This sample was taken from a study of PD-1 blockade in mismatch repair-deficient tumors. Across the whole study: Enrolled about 2012-2016, patients had progressing, pretreated mismatch repair-deficient cancers of around 12 types.

Whole-study findings and limits: Tumor-resident clones, often undetectable pretreatment in blood, expanded then contracted after pembrolizumab.

Every patient had mismatch repair deficiency by PCR or immunohistochemistry. Three pembrolizumab responders had their TCRs sequenced. Data came from immunoSEQ multiplex PCR; TCRdb stores just in-frame clones and leaves some out. The sample shows over 100,000 clones, 65% to 80% of them seen only once. The CDR3 sequence is 18 residues long. The sequence was obtained from an adult with mismatch repair-deficient cancer. The rearrangement joins TRBV12-2 to TRBJ2-1; TRBD2 is taken as the D call from the table, unchecked against the DNA. TRBV12-2 is a pseudogene. The sequencing here drew on peripheral blood, taken about 60 weeks after starting pembrolizumab. The CDR3 bases are TGTGCAAGTCGCTTACCCCTCCGGACTAGCGGGAGGGAGAATGAGCAGTTCTTC. Protein sequence: CASRLPLRTSGRENEQFF.